The clone carrying this T cell receptor (beta chain) was counted a few times. The antigen remains unidentified. Then a second PCR, running about 6 to 12 cycles, was carried out with a sample-barcoded 5' primer and a J-beta primer mix. Each TCR beta cDNA got a 12-nucleotide random molecular identifier. TCRdb independently ran MiXCR on the 5' RACE reads; one entry per CDR3 protein. Here the sample spans around 1,600,000 distinct CDR3 sequences, 42% being singletons. After removal of 0 bases from V and 5 bases from J, the junction contained 10 bases not matched to a gene. The CDR3 is 16 residues long. Germline V gene data show CDR1 as SGHRS and CDR2 as YFSETQ. This sample is drawn from a study of blood T cells in healthy people across ages. Study-wide points: Naive and antigen-experienced cells were not separated, limiting conclusive comparison. Diversity was higher, and naive CD4+ cells more numerous, in long-lived donors than in aged donors.

Those donating, healthy Caucasian individuals from Russia, were aged roughly 6 to 95. The clonotype originates from a woman aged 18-29 years in good health. The genes are TRBV5-1 and TRBJ2-5; 7 bases are a match to TRBD2. Sequences were obtained from blood. The CDR3 DNA follows: TGCGCCAGCAGCTTGGCCGCAGCGGGGCAGGCTGAGACCCAGTACTTC. It specifies CASSLAAAGQAETQYF. The full variable domain, with the rest looked up from reference TRBV5-1 and TRBJ2-5, is KAGVTQTPRYLIKTRGQQVTLSCSPISGHRSVSWYQQTPGQGLQFLFEYFSETQRNKGNFPGRFSGRQFSNSRSEMNVSTLELGDSALYLCASSLAAAGQAETQYFGPGTRLLVL.